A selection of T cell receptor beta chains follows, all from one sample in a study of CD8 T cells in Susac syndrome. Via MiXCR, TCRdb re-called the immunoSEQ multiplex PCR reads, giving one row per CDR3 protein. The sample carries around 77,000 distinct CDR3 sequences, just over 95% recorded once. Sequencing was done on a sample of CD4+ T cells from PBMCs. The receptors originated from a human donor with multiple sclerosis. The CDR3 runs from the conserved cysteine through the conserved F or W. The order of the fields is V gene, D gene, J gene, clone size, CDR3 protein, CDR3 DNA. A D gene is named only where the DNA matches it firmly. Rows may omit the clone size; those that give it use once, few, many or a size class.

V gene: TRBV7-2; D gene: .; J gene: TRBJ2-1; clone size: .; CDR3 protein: CASSPNSNSYNEQFF; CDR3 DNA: TGTGCCAGCAGCCCAAACTCCAACTCCTACAATGAGCAGTTCTTC
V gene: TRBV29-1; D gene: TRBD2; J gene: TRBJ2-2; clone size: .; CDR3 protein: CSPPPGTSGGELFF; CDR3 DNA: TGCAGCCCACCACCCGGGACTAGCGGGGGGGAGCTGTTTTTT
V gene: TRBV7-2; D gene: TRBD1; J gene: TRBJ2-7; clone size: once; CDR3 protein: CASSFWDRGPGEQYF; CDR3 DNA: TGTGCCAGCAGCTTCTGGGACAGGGGGCCTGGGGAGCAGTACTTC
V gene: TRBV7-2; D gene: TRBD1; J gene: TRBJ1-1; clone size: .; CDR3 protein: CASSPRTGGKGTEAFF; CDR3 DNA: TGTGCCAGCAGCCCACGGACAGGGGGCAAGGGCACTGAAGCTTTCTTT
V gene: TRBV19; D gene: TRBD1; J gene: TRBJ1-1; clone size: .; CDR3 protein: CASTRPGQGAQTEAFF; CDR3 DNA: TGTGCCAGTACTAGACCGGGACAGGGGGCGCAAACTGAAGCTTTCTTT
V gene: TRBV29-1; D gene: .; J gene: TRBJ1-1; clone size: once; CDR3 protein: CSVRRGDTEAFF; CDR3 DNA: TGCAGCGTTCGTCGGGGGGACACTGAAGCTTTCTTT
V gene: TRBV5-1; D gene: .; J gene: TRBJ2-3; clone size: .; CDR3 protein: CASSLEDTQYF; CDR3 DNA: TGCGCCAGCAGCTTGGAGGATACGCAGTATTTT
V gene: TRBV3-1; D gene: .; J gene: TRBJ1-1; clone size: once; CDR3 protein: CASSQLAIPEAFF; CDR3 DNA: TGTGCCAGCAGCCAATTAGCCATCCCTGAAGCTTTCTTT
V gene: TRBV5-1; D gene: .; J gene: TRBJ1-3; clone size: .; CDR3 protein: CASSLAGGSSGNTIYF; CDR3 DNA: TGCGCCAGCAGCTTGGCCGGGGGAAGCTCTGGAAACACCATATATTTT
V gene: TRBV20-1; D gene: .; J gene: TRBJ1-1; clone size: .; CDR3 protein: CSARGGFDTEAFF; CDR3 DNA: TGCAGTGCTAGAGGGGGCTTCGACACTGAAGCTTTCTTT
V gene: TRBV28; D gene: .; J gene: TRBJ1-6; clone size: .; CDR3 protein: CASSLSGYNSPLHF; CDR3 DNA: TGTGCCAGCAGTTTATCTGGGTACAATTCACCCCTCCACTTT
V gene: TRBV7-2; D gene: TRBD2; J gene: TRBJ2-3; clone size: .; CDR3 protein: CASSLSGGRTDTQYF; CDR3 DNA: TGTGCCAGCAGCCTGAGCGGGGGCCGCACAGATACGCAGTATTTT
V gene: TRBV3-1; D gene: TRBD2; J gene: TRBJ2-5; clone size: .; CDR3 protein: CASSPPPGSGKQETQYF; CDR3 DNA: TGTGCCAGCAGCCCCCCCCCGGGTAGCGGGAAACAAGAGACCCAGTACTTC
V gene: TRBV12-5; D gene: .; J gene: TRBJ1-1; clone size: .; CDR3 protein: CASGLSDTEAFF; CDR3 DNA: TGTGCTAGTGGTTTGTCAGACACTGAAGCTTTCTTT
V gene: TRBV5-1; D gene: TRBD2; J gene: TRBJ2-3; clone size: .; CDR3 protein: CASSSQAGSSTDTQYF; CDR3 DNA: TGCGCCAGCAGCTCCCAAGCGGGGTCTAGCACAGATACGCAGTATTTT
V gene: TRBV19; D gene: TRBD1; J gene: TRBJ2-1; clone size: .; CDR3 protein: CASSDRTGHNEQFF; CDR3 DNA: TGTGCCAGTAGTGACCGGACAGGGCACAATGAGCAGTTCTTC
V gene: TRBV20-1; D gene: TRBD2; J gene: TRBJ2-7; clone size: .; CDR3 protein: CSARDPGGTPYEQYF; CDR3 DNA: TGCAGTGCTAGAGACCCGGGGGGGACCCCCTACGAGCAGTACTTC
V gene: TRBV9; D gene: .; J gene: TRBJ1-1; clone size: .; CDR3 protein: CASSPLGPLTTTEAFF; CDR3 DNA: TGTGCCAGCAGCCCTCTCGGCCCTCTTACCACCACTGAAGCTTTCTTT
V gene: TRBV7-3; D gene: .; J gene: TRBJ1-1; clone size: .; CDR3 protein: CASSPNRETEAFF; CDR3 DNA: TGTGCCAGCAGCCCTAACAGGGAGACTGAAGCTTTCTTT
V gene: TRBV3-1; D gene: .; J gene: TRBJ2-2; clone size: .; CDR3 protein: CASSQDLTGELFF; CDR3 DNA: TGTGCCAGCAGCCAAGATTTAACCGGGGAGCTGTTTTTT
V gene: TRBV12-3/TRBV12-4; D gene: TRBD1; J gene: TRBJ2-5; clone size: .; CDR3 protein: CASSLRGTGKQETQYF; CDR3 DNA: TGTGCCAGCAGTTTAAGGGGGACAGGCAAACAAGAGACCCAGTACTTC
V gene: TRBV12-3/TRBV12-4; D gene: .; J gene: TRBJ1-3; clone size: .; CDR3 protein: CASTQSFAIYF; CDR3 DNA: TGTGCCAGCACCCAGTCGTTCGCCATATATTTT
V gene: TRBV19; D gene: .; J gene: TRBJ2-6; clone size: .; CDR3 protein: CASSALTGTGANVLTF; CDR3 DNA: TGTGCCAGTAGTGCGTTGACAGGAACTGGGGCCAACGTCCTGACTTTC
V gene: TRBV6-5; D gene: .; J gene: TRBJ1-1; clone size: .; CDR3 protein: CASSYSNPGIGTEAFF; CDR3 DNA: TGTGCCAGCAGTTACTCGAACCCTGGGATAGGGACTGAAGCTTTCTTT
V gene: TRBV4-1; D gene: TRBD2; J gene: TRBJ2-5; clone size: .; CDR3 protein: CASSQVAAGGGYQETQYF; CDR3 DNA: TGCGCCAGCAGCCAAGTGGCCGCGGGGGGCGGGTACCAAGAGACCCAGTACTTC
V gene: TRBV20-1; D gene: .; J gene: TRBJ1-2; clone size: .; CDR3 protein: CSAVDGYTF; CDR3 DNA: TGCAGTGCCGTGGACGGCTACACCTTC
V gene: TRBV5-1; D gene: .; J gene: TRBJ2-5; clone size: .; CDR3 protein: CASSLVVGGHYQETQYF; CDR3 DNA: TGCGCCAGCAGCTTGGTAGTAGGGGGGCACTACCAAGAGACCCAGTACTTC
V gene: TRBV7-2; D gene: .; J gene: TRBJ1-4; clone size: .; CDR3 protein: CASRSGLANEKLFF; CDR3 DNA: TGTGCCAGCAGATCAGGGTTGGCTAATGAAAAACTGTTTTTT
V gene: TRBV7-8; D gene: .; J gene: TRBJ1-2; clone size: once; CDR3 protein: CASSQSSILGYGYTF; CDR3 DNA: TGTGCCAGCAGCCAATCCAGTATCTTGGGCTATGGCTACACCTTC
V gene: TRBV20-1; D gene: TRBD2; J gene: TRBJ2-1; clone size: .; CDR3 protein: CSARVGVIAGGYNEQFF; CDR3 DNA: TGCAGTGCTAGAGTAGGGGTCATAGCGGGGGGCTACAATGAGCAGTTCTTC
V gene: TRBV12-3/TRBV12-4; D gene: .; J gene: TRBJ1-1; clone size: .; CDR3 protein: CASSFPGQMNTEAFF; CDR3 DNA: TGTGCCAGCAGTTTCCCTGGACAGATGAACACTGAAGCTTTCTTT
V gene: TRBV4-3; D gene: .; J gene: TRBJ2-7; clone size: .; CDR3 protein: CASSQDLRQAPIYEQYF; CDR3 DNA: TGCGCCAGCAGCCAAGATCTGAGACAGGCCCCCATCTACGAGCAGTACTTC
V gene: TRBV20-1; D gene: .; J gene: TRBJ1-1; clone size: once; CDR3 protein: CSAATGANTEAFF; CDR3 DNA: TGCAGTGCTGCAACAGGAGCGAACACTGAAGCTTTCTTT
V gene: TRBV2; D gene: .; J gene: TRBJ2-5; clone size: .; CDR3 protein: CASSSPNFETQYF; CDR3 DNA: TGTGCCAGCAGTTCCCCAAACTTCGAGACCCAGTACTTC
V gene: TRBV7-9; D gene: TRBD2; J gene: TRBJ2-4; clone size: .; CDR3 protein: CASRPRPGGTAKNIQYF; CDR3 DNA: TGTGCCAGCAGACCTAGACCGGGAGGGACGGCCAAAAACATTCAGTACTTC
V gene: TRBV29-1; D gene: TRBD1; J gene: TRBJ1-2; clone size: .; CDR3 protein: CSVGTGGFHGYTF; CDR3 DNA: TGCAGCGTGGGGACAGGGGGTTTCCATGGCTACACCTTC
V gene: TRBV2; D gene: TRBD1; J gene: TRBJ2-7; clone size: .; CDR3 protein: CASSSDRASYEQYF; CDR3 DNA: TGTGCCAGCAGCTCGGACAGGGCCTCCTACGAGCAGTACTTC
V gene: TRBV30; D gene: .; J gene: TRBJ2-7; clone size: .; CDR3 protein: CAWSAHGKGTYEQYF; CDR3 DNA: TGTGCCTGGAGTGCGCACGGGAAGGGGACCTACGAGCAGTACTTC
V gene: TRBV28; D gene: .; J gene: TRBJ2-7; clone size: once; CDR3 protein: CASNAKQGYEQYF; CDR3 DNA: TGTGCCAGCAACGCTAAACAGGGCTACGAGCAGTACTTC
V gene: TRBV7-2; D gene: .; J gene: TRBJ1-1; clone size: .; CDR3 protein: CASSLGGRRGNTEAFF; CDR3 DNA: TGTGCCAGCAGCTTAGGAGGCAGGCGGGGGAACACTGAAGCTTTCTTT
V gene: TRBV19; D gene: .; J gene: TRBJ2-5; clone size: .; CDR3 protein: CASSDLSGETQYF; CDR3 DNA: TGTGCCAGTAGTGACTTGAGCGGGGAGACCCAGTACTTC
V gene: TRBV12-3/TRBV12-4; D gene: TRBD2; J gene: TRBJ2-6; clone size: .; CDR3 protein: CASSLGGGGSGANVLTF; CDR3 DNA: TGTGCCAGCAGTTTAGGGGGGGGTGGCTCTGGGGCCAACGTCCTGACTTTC
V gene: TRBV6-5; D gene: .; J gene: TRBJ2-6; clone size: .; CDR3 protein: CASSYSGTSSGANVLTF; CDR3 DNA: TGTGCCAGCAGTTACTCGGGGACTTCTTCTGGGGCCAACGTCCTGACTTTC
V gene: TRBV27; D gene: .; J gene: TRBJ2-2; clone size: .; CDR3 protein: CASTRSSQVTGKFNTGELFF; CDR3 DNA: TGTGCCAGCACCCGAAGCTCCCAAGTCACGGGAAAATTCAACACCGGGGAGCTGTTTTTT
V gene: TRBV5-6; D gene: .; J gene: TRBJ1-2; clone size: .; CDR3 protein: CASSFLEESRNYGYTF; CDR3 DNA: TGTGCCAGCAGCTTCCTGGAGGAGTCTAGAAACTATGGCTACACCTTC
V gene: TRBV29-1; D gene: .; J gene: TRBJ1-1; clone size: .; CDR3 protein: CSVGRRFFDTEAFF; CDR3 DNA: TGCAGCGTTGGACGAAGGTTTTTCGACACTGAAGCTTTCTTT
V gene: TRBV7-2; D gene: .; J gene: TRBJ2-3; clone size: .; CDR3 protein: CASSSRTGADTQYF; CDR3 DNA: TGTGCCAGCAGCTCACGGACCGGGGCAGATACGCAGTATTTT
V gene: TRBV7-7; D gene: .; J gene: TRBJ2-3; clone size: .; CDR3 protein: CASSLARTDTQYF; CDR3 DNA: TGTGCTAGCAGCTTAGCCCGGACAGATACGCAGTATTTT
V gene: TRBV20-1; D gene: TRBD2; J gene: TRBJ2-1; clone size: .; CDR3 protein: CSARLAGERGEQFF; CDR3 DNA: TGCAGTGCTAGACTAGCGGGGGAGCGGGGTGAGCAGTTCTTC
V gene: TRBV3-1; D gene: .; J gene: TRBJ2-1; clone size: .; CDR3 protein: CASSQLRGRDYNEQFF; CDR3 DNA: TGTGCCAGCAGCCAACTCCGAGGGCGGGACTACAATGAGCAGTTCTTC
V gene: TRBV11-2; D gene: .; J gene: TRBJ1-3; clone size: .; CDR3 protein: CASSPGYSGNTIYF; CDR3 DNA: TGTGCCAGCAGCCCCGGCTACTCTGGAAACACCATATATTTT
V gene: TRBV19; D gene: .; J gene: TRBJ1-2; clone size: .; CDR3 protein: CASSISGTDGYTF; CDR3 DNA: TGTGCCAGTAGTATTTCCGGGACCGACGGCTACACCTTC
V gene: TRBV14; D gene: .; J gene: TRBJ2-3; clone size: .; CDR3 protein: CASSQDLGGADTQYF; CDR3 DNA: TGTGCCAGCAGCCAAGATCTCGGGGGAGCTGATACGCAGTATTTT
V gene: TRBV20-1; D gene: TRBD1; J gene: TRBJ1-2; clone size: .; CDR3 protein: CSASRTGPNYGYTF; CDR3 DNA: TGCAGTGCTTCAAGGACAGGCCCTAACTATGGCTACACCTTC
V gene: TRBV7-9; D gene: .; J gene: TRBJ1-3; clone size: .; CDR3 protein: CASSLGISGNTIYF; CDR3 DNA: TGTGCCAGCAGCTTAGGCATCTCTGGAAACACCATATATTTT